This is a list of T cell receptor beta chains from one sample in a study of T cells expressing NK-cell markers. From the 5' RACE reads, TCRdb lists one entry per CDR3 protein and no DNA. The sample holds 500,000 to 700,000 distinct CDR3 sequences. Sequenced sample: blood T cells: a sorted CD56 or NKG2C T cell subset, CD4+ or CD8+ T cells, or bulk PBMC T cells (not recorded which). All receptors come from a man aged 18 to 29 in good health. Both conserved end residues are part of each CDR3. The order of the fields is V gene, J gene, CDR3 protein.

v_call: TRBV12-3/TRBV12-4
j_call: TRBJ2-5
cdr3_aa: CASSPPPSGRAVETQYF

v_call: TRBV12-5
j_call: TRBJ2-1
cdr3_aa: CASGMTRNEQFF

v_call: TRBV3-1
j_call: TRBJ2-2
cdr3_aa: CASSQGGPWPGELFF

v_call: TRBV27
j_call: TRBJ2-3
cdr3_aa: CASSLRPLGVTDTQYF

v_call: TRBV6-2/TRBV6-3
j_call: TRBJ2-5
cdr3_aa: CASSLALREETQYF

v_call: TRBV12-5
j_call: TRBJ2-5
cdr3_aa: CASGEPGLGVETQYF

v_call: TRBV7-8
j_call: TRBJ2-1
cdr3_aa: CASSPTGRTGYNEQFF

v_call: TRBV5-1
j_call: TRBJ2-1
cdr3_aa: CASSLGREARDEQFF

v_call: TRBV7-9
j_call: TRBJ1-4
cdr3_aa: CASSPRQGILEKLFF

v_call: TRBV3-1
j_call: TRBJ2-3
cdr3_aa: CASSLGQGIPDTQYF

v_call: TRBV25-1
j_call: TRBJ2-5
cdr3_aa: CASGRHGKETQYF

v_call: TRBV7-2
j_call: TRBJ2-4
cdr3_aa: CASSFQGGSKNIQYF